This note documents a single TCR beta chain sequence. V lost 0 bases to trimming and J lost 6 bases, with 12 bases between them. Germline loops: CDR1 SGHVS, CDR2 FNYEAQ. This CDR3 region has 14 residues. In the study's own analysis: Amplification of reference gene primers provided the estimated nucleated cell counts. Sequencing was performed with immunoSEQ multiplex PCR; in TCRdb, only in-frame clones are kept and a portion is missing. V, J and clone size were drawn from that table, and D and trimming were deduced from the DNA. Seen here are tens of thousands of clones, 90% observed once, and the top ten hold approximately 0.57%. The data were taken from a study of blood T cell repertoires in COVID-19. For the study at large: Sample material is recorded as cDNA or gDNA derived from T cells, B-cell-depleted T cells, or PBMCs.

The sequence was obtained from a man aged 50-59 years with COVID-19, enrolled during active disease. Input material: peripheral blood. The gene calls are TRBV7-6 and TRBJ2-7; D is perhaps TRBD2 (6 bases). The CDR3 here is CASSLAGRGPEQYF. CDR3 bases: TGTGCCAGCAGCTTAGCCGGGCGGGGACCCGAGCAGTACTTC.